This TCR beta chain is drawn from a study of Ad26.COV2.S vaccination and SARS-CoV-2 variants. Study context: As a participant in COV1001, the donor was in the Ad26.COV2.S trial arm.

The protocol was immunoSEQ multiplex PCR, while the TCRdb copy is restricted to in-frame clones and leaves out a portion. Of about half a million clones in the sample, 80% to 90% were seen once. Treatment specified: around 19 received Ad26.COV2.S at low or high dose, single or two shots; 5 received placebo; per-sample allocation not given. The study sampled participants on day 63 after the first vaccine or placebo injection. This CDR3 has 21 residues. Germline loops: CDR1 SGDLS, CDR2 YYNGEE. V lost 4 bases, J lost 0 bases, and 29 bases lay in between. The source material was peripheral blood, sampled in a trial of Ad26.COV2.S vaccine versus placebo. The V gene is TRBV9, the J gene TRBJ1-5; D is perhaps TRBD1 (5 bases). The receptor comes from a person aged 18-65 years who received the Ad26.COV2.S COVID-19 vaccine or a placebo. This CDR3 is CASSRNVGTNGGYGSNQPQHF. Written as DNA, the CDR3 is TGTGCCAGCAGCAGAAATGTCGGGACCAACGGCGGATATGGTAGCAATCAGCCCCAGCATTTT.